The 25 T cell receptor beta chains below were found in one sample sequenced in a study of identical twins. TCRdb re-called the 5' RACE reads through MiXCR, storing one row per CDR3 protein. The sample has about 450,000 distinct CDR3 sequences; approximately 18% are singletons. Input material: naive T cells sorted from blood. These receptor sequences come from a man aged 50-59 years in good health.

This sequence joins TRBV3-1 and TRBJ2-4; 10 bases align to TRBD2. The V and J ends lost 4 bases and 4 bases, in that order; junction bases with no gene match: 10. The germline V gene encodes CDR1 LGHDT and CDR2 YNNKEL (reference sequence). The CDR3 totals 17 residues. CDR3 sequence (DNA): TGTGCCAGCAGCCCCAGAACCGGGACTAGCGATAAAAACATTCAGTACTTC. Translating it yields CASSPRTGTSDKNIQYF. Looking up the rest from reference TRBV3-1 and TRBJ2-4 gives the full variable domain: DTAVSQTPKYLVTQMGNDKSIKCEQNLGHDTMYWYKQDSKKFLKIMFSYNNKELIINETVPNRFSPKSPDKAHLNLHINSLELGDSAVYFCASSPRTGTSDKNIQYFGAGTRLSVL.

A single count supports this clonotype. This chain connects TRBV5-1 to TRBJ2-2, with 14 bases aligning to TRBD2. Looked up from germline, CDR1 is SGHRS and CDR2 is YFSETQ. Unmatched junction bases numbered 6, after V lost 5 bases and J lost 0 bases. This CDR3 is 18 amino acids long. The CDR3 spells CASRRTSGGSSNTGELFF. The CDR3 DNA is TGCGCCAGCAGGCGGACTAGCGGGGGGTCCTCGAACACCGGGGAGCTGTTTTTT.

The DNA of the CDR3 is TGCGCCAGCAGACTCGGACAGCCTAATGAAAAACTGTTTTTT. Translation: CASRLGQPNEKLFF. The chain links TRBV5-1 to TRBJ1-4; a weak D match, TRBD1 (6 bases). V gave up 5 bases and J gave up 3 bases, with 11 bases separating them. From germline, CDR1 is SGHRS and CDR2 YFSETQ. This CDR3 spans 14 amino acids.

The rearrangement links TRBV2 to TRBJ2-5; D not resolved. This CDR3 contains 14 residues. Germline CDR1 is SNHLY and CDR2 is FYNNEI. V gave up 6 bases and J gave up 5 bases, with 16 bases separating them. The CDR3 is CASRTEPVGETQYF. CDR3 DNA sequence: TGTGCCAGCAGGACCGAACCAGTAGGGGAGACCCAGTACTTC.

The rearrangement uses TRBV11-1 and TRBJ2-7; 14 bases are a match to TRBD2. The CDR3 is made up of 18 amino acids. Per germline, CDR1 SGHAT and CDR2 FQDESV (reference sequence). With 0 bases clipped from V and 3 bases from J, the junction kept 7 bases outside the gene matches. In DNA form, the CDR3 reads TGTGCCAGCAGCTTAGCCTCCGGGACTAGCGGGAGTATCTACGAGCAGTACTTC. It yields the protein CASSLASGTSGSIYEQYF.

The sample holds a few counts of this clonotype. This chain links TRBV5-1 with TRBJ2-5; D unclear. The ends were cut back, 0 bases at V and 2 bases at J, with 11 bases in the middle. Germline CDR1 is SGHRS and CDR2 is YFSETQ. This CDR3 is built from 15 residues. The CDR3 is CASSLADLTQETQYF. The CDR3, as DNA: TGCGCCAGCAGCTTGGCTGACCTCACTCAAGAGACCCAGTACTTC.

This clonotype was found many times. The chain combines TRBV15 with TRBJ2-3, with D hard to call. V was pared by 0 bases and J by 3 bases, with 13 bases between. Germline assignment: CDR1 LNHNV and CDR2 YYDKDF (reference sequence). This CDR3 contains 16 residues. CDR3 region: CATSRDGTPGTDTQYF. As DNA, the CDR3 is TGTGCCACCAGCAGAGATGGTACTCCTGGGACAGATACGCAGTATTTT.

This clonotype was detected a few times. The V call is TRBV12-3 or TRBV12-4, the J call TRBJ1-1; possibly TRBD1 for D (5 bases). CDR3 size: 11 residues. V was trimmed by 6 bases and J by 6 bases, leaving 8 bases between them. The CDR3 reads CASRQGSEAFF. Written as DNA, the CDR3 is TGTGCCAGCAGGCAGGGTTCTGAAGCTTTCTTT.

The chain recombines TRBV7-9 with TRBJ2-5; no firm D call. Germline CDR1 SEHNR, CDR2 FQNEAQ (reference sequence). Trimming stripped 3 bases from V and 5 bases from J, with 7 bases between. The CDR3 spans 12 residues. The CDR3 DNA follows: TGTGCCAGCAGCTTCCCCCCGGAGACCCAGTACTTC. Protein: CASSFPPETQYF.

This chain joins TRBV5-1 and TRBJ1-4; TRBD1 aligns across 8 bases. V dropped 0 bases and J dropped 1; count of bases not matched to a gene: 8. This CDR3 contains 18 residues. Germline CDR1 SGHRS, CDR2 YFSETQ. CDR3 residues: CASSLGRTGRRTNEKLFF. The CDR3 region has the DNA TGCGCCAGCAGCTTGGGTCGGACAGGGCGGCGAACTAATGAAAAACTGTTTTTT.

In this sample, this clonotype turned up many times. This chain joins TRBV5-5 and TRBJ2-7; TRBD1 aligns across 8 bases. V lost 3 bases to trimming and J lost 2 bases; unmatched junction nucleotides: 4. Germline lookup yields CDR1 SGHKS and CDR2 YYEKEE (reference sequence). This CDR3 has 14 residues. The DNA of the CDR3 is TGTGCCAGCAGCTCCGAACAGGGGGCCTACGAGCAGTACTTC. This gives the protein CASSSEQGAYEQYF.

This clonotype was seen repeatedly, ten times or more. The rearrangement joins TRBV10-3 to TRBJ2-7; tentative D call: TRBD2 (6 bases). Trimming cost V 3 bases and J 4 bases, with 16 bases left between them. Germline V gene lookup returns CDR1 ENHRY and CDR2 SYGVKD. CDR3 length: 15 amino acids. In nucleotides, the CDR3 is TGTGCCATCAGTGAAGGTCCGGAGGGCCTGTACGAGCAGTACTTC. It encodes CAISEGPEGLYEQYF.

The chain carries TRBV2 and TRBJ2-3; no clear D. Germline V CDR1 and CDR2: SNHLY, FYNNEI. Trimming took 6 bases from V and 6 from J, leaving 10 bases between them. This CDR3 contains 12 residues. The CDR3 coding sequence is TGTGCCAGCAGCGACCGGGCCGATACGCAGTATTTT. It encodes CASSDRADTQYF.

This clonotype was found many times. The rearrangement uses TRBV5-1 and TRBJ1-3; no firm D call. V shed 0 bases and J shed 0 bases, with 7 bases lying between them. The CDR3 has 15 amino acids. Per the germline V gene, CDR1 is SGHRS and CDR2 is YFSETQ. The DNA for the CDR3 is TGCGCCAGCAGCTTGGACGGGGTCTCTGGAAACACCATATATTTT. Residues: CASSLDGVSGNTIYF.

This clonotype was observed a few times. The DNA of the CDR3 is TGTGCCAGCAGTACTACAGGGTCGGGCACTGAAGCTTTCTTT. Translated: CASSTTGSGTEAFF. V gene TRBV12-3 or TRBV12-4 combines with J gene TRBJ1-1; a possible D gene is TRBD1 (6 bases). Trimming removed 5 bases at V and 4 bases at J, with 14 bases between. The CDR3 spans 14 residues.

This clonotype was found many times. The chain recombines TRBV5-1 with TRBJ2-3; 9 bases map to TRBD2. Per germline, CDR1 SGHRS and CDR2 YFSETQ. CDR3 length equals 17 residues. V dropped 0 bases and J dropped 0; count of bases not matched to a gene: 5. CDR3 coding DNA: TGCGCCAGCAGCTTGGAGGGTCTAGCGGGGAGCACAGATACGCAGTATTTT. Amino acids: CASSLEGLAGSTDTQYF.

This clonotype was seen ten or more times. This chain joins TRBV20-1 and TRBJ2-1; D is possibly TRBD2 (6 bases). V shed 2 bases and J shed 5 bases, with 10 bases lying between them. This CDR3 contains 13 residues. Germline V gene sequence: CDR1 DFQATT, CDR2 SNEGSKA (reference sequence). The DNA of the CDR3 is TGCAGTGCTAGAAGGGTAGCGGACAATGAGCAGTTCTTC. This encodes CSARRVADNEQFF.

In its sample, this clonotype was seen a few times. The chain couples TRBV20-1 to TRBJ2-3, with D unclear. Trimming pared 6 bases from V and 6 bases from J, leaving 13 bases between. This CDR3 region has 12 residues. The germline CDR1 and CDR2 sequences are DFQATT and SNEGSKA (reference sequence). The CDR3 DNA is TGCAGTGCCCCTGACCAGGCGGATACGCAGTATTTT. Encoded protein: CSAPDQADTQYF.

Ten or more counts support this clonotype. DNA of the CDR3: TGCGCTACGATCCTCTTGGGAAAAGGGACAGGGGCCAACAATGAGCAGTTCTTC. Translating it yields CATILLGKGTGANNEQFF. The chain recombines TRBV5-1 with TRBJ2-1, with 10 bases lining up with TRBD1. Germline lookup yields CDR1 SGHRS and CDR2 YFSETQ. The CDR3 is 18 amino acids.

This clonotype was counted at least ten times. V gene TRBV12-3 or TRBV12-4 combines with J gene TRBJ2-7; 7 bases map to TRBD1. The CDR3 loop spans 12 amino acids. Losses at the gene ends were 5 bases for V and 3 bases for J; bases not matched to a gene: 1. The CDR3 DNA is TGTGCCAGCAGTAGGACAGGCTACGAGCAGTACTTC. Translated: CASSRTGYEQYF.

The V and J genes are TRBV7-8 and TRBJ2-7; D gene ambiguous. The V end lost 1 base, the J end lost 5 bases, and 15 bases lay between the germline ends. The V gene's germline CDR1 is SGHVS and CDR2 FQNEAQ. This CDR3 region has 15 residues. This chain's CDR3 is CASSLGASARDEQYF. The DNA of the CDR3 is TGTGCCAGCAGCTTAGGGGCGTCCGCCCGGGACGAGCAGTACTTC.

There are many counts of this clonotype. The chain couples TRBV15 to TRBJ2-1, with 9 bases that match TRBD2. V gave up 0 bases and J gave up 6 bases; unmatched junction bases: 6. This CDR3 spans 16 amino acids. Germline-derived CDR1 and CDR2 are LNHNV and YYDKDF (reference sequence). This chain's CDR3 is CATSRDPVTSGNEQFF. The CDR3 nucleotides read TGTGCCACCAGCAGAGATCCCGTGACTAGCGGCAATGAGCAGTTCTTC. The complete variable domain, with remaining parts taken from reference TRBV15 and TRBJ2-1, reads DAMVIQNPRYQVTQFGKPVTLSCSQTLNHNVMYWYQQKSSQAPKLLFHYYDKDFNNEADTPDNFQSRRPNTSFCFLDIRSPGLGDTAMYLCATSRDPVTSGNEQFFGPGTRLTVL.

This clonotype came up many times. CDR3 bases: TGTGCCACCAGCAGAGATCGGACAGCGCGCACAGATACGCAGTATTTT. It codes for CATSRDRTARTDTQYF. The chain has TRBV15 and TRBJ2-3; perhaps TRBD1 as D (6 bases). This CDR3 has 16 amino acids. Germline V lookup: CDR1 LNHNV, CDR2 YYDKDF (reference sequence). The V and J ends lost 0 bases and 1 base respectively, with 11 bases between them.

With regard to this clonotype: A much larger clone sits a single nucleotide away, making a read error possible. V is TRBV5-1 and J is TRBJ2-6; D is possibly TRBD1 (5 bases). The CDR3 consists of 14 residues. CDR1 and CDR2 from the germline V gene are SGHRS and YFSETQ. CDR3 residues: CASSLEAGANVPTF. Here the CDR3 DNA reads TGCGCCAGCAGCTTGGAGGCTGGGGCCAACGTCCCGACTTTC.

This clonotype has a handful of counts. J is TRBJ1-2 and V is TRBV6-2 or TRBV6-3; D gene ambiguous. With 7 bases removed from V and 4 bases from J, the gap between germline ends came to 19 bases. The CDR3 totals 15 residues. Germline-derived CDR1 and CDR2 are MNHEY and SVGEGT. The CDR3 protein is CASTEFHSDPYGYTF. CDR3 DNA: TGTGCCAGCACCGAATTTCACAGCGATCCCTATGGCTACACCTTC.